This T cell receptor beta chain was found in a study of blood T cell repertoires in COVID-19. Trimming took 4 bases from V and 8 from J, leaving 18 bases between them. CDR3 length: 14 residues. Germline CDR1 SGDLS, CDR2 YYNGEE. Only in-frame clones appear in the TCRdb table, and some are missing; sequencing was by immunoSEQ multiplex PCR. Of about 140,000 clones in the sample, roughly 80% are singletons; the top ten hold 5% to 6.5%. This clone was observed a few times. The V and J genes are TRBV9 and TRBJ1-2; a weak D match, TRBD1 (5 bases). Sequences were obtained from PBMCs or T cells enriched from blood (not recorded which). The TCR originated in a woman in her forties or fifties who had recovered from COVID-19. In DNA, the CDR3 is TGTGCCAGCAGCCGCCCCGGGCAGGGCCGGGGCTACACCTTC. Residues: CASSRPGQGRGYTF.